These 16 T cell receptor beta chains were all obtained from the same sample, sequenced in a study of regulatory T cells in long-lasting Graves disease. Time point meaning: persistent/refractory GD, antithyroid drugs over 5 years with positive TRAb. PBMC-extracted RNA yielded the TCR library. Arm-PCR of CDR3 regions and iRepertoire HTBI primers were used to build TCR beta libraries. TCRdb analysed the multiplex PCR reads with MiXCR anew, one entry per CDR3 protein. In the table there are roughly 470,000 distinct CDR3 sequences, more than 20% of which are singletons. The specimen comprised peripheral blood mononuclear cells (PBMCs), sampled when the disease was refractory, from a patient treated with antithyroid drugs. The receptor set was obtained from a female donor with Graves disease.

This clonotype was counted ten times or more. The chain uses TRBV24-1 and TRBJ2-5; D might be TRBD1 (5 bases). V lost 6 bases, J lost 3 bases, and 16 bases lay in between. The CDR3 extends over 15 amino acids. From germline, CDR1 is KGHDR and CDR2 SFDVKD. The CDR3 coding sequence is TGTGCCACCAGTCAAGGCAGGGTTTGGGAAGAGACCCAGTACTTC. Translated, it gives CATSQGRVWEETQYF.

This clonotype turned up a few times. The V and J genes are TRBV13 and TRBJ2-5, with D unclear. The CDR3 is 16 residues long. From germline, CDR1 is PRHDT and CDR2 FYEKMQ (reference sequence). The V and J ends lost 5 bases and 5 bases respectively, with 21 bases between them. The CDR3 reads CASSLKRTVLRETQYF. For the CDR3, the DNA is TGTGCCAGCAGCCTAAAAAGGACGGTCCTTAGGGAGACCCAGTACTTC.

The genes are TRBV5-1 and TRBJ2-7, with unresolved D. The CDR3 length is 14 residues. Trimming removed 0 bases from V and 4 bases from J, with 11 bases in between. Germline V CDR1 and CDR2: SGHRS, YFSETQ. In DNA, the CDR3 is TGCGCCAGCAGCTTGGAGTCCGGAGTTTACGAGCAGTACTTC. Protein sequence: CASSLESGVYEQYF.

Many counts were recorded for this clonotype. This chain connects TRBV6-5 to TRBJ1-3, with a weak D call TRBD1 (6 bases). V was cut by 1 base and J by 4 bases, with 14 bases left in between. Looked up from germline, CDR1 is MNHEY and CDR2 is SVGAGI. This CDR3 comprises 16 residues. In DNA, the CDR3 is TGTGCCAGCAGTTACTTACAGGGTAGTTTCGGAAACACCATATATTTT. Its protein is CASSYLQGSFGNTIYF.

The table lists this clonotype with a few counts. V is TRBV30 and J is TRBJ2-2; 7 bases agree with TRBD1. The germline V gene encodes CDR1 GTSNPN and CDR2 SVGIG (reference sequence). Trimming cost V 3 bases and J 5 bases; bases outside gene matches: 3. This CDR3 has 13 amino acids. The CDR3 here is CAWRGTVTGELFF. The DNA of the CDR3 is TGTGCCTGGAGGGGGACAGTTACCGGGGAGCTGTTTTTT.

Worth noting for this clonotype: A single base separates this from a much larger clone, so it may be a read error. This CDR3 is CVSSLAWGEQYF. The CDR3 nucleotides read TGTGTCAGCAGCTTAGCGTGGGGCGAGCAGTACTTC. The chain couples TRBV7-9 to TRBJ2-7, with D perhaps TRBD2 (5 bases). The CDR3 covers 12 residues. CDR1 is SEHNR, CDR2 FQNEAQ, per germline (reference sequence).

This clonotype has a count of ten or more. The chain uses TRBV28 and TRBJ2-4; D gene uncertain. The V end lost 5 bases, the J end lost 14 bases, and 25 bases lay between the germline ends. Germline CDR1 and CDR2: MDHEN and SYDVKM. This CDR3 has 15 residues. In nucleotides, the CDR3 is TGTGCCAGCAGTGACGATAGTGGAAATCTGGCGGACGAGTACTTC. It encodes CASSDDSGNLADEYF.

The chain has TRBV5-6 and TRBJ1-1, with D tentatively TRBD1 (5 bases). This CDR3 is built from 17 residues. Germline V gene lookup returns CDR1 SGHDT and CDR2 YYEEEE. Trimming left V 1 base short and J 0 bases short, with 16 bases between. The CDR3 DNA sequence: TGTGCCAGCAGCTTGAGACAGAACTTCTTAATGAACACTGAAGCTTTCTTT. This codes for CASSLRQNFLMNTEAFF.

V is TRBV6-1 and J is TRBJ2-4; either TRBD1 or TRBD2 may fit D (5 bases each). V was pared by 3 bases and J by 2 bases, with 11 bases between. From germline, CDR1 is MNHNS and CDR2 SASEGT. This CDR3 region has 15 residues. The CDR3 sequence is CASSDMGESKNIQYF. CDR3 DNA: TGTGCCAGCAGTGATATGGGGGAGTCCAAAAACATTCAGTACTTC.

This clonotype was detected ten times or more. The rearrangement uses TRBV12-3 or TRBV12-4 and TRBJ1-5, with a weak D call TRBD1 (5 bases). This CDR3 spans 13 amino acids. The V and J ends lost 6 bases and 5 bases respectively, with 11 bases between them. The CDR3 sequence is CASSSGTHQPQHF. The DNA of the CDR3 is TGTGCCAGCAGCTCAGGGACCCATCAGCCCCAGCATTTT.

This clonotype has only a few counts. This chain connects TRBV4-2 to TRBJ1-2; the D gene is possibly TRBD1 (5 bases). The V end lost 4 bases, the J end lost 3 bases, and 9 bases lay between the germline ends. The CDR3 extends over 13 amino acids. Looked up from germline, CDR1 is LGHNA and CDR2 is YNFKEQ. CDR3 DNA: TGTGCCAGCAGCCCGACAGAGGACTATGGCTACACCTTC. Protein: CASSPTEDYGYTF.

This clonotype has only a few counts. The chain is built from TRBV9 and TRBJ2-7; maybe TRBD1 (6 bases). Germline CDR1 is SGDLS and CDR2 is YYNGEE. The V gene lost 0 bases and the J gene lost 4 bases, with 11 bases spanning the gap. This CDR3 is built from 14 residues. CDR3 nucleotide sequence: TGTGCCAGCAGCGTAGGAGGGGGTGGTTACGAGCAGTACTTC. This encodes CASSVGGGGYEQYF. The variable domain in full, completed from reference TRBV9 and TRBJ2-7, reads DSGVTQTPKHLITATGQRVTLRCSPRSGDLSVYWYQQSLDQGLQFLIQYYNGEERAKGNILERFSAQQFPDLHSELNLSSLELGDSALYFCASSVGGGGYEQYFGPGTRLTVT.

This clonotype was seen repeatedly, ten times or more. The CDR3 DNA is TGTGCCAGCAACCCAGGGGGCCGCTATGGCTACACCTTC. It yields the protein CASNPGGRYGYTF. The chain links TRBV12-3 or TRBV12-4 to TRBJ1-2; 8 bases agree with TRBD1. V was clipped by 7 bases and J by 4 bases; unmatched bases: 5. The CDR3 sequence is 13 residues long.

This clonotype was detected ten times or more. J is TRBJ2-5 and V is TRBV28; 10 bases are a match to TRBD2. CDR3 length equals 19 residues. The V gene's germline CDR1 is MDHEN and CDR2 SYDVKM. The V segment lost 3 bases and the J segment 5 bases; nucleotides outside the gene matches: 18. CDR3 coding DNA: TGTGCCAGCAGTTTGTTATTGGCTAGCGGGAGCCCCCCCCTGGAGACCCAGTACTTC. Protein product: CASSLLLASGSPPLETQYF.

This clonotype was observed a handful of times. The genes are TRBV20-1 and TRBJ2-5; D is unclear. The CDR3 has 12 amino acids. Trimming stripped 0 bases from V and 5 bases from J, with 7 bases between. Germline CDR1 DFQATT, CDR2 SNEGSKA (reference sequence). CDR3: CSARDDGETQYF. CDR3 nucleotide sequence: TGCAGTGCTAGAGATGATGGGGAGACCCAGTACTTC.

This clonotype was recorded many times. V is TRBV2 and J is TRBJ1-1; D uncertain. Trimming stripped 3 bases from V and 4 bases from J, with 9 bases between. The germline V gene has CDR1 SNHLY and CDR2 FYNNEI. CDR3 length equals 13 residues. The CDR3 DNA sequence: TGTGCCAGCAGTGACGGTTGGGGCACTGAAGCTTTCTTT. As protein: CASSDGWGTEAFF.